Shown below are 25 T cell receptor beta chains from a single sample sequenced in a study of beta chain features in type 1 diabetes. Their antigens are not known. Points from the study as a whole: Significant though moderate, a shortening of TCRB CDR3s appeared in all four CD4+ subsets of Type 1 diabetes patients.

Every isolated RNA sample was fully reverse transcribed, so sequencing captured expressed TCRB transcripts. Produced via immunoSEQ multiplex PCR; TCRdb's table is partial and in-frame only. This sample yields approximately 250,000 clones, of which roughly a tenth are seen a single time; more than 0.015% belongs to the top ten. Source material: naive CD4+ T cells from blood. The receptors derive from a young man with type 1 diabetes.

This clone was seen more than once but under ten times. The rearrangement uses TRBV5-1 and TRBJ2-3; a weak D match, TRBD1 (6 bases). CDR3 length equals 17 residues. The V gene lost 0 bases and the J gene lost 0 bases, with 14 bases spanning the gap. Germline-derived CDR1 and CDR2 are SGHRS and YFSETQ. The CDR3 coding sequence is TGCGCCAGCAGCTTGGCCAGCAGGGGCCGAAGCACAGATACGCAGTATTTT. It yields the protein CASSLASRGRSTDTQYF.

This clone was detected a few times. This chain uses TRBV5-4 with TRBJ1-6, with a weak D call TRBD1 (6 bases). This CDR3 region has 14 residues. Germline CDR1 reads SGHNT; CDR2 reads YYREEE (reference sequence). V lost 4 bases and J lost 8, with 13 bases in between. Here the CDR3 DNA reads TGTGCCAGCAGCCCCGGGACATCAGATTCACCCCTCCACTTT. Protein product: CASSPGTSDSPLHF.

This clone has only one observation. The rearrangement links TRBV7-2 to TRBJ2-4; TRBD2 is a possible D gene (5 bases). Germline CDR1 SGHTA, CDR2 FQGNSA. The CDR3 runs 12 residues. Trimming took off 3 bases at V and 10 bases at J, with 10 bases between the two ends. CDR3 sequence (DNA): TGTGCCAGCAGCTTGTTACCGGGGATTCAGTACTTC. Encoded protein: CASSLLPGIQYF. Based on the CDR3 plus reference TRBV7-2 and TRBJ2-4, the full variable domain is GAGVSQSPSNKVTEKGKDVELRCDPISGHTALYWYRQSLGQGLEFLIYFQGNSAPDKSGLPSDRFSAERTGGSVSTLTIQRTQQEDSAVYLCASSLLPGIQYFGAGTRLSVL.

There are a few counts of this clone. CDR3 sequence (DNA): TGCGCCAGCAACGAGGGACAGGGCTCCTACGAGCAGTACTTC. Protein sequence: CASNEGQGSYEQYF. This chain links TRBV5-1 with TRBJ2-7, with 9 bases fitting TRBD1. This CDR3 has 14 amino acids. Germline V gene lookup returns CDR1 SGHRS and CDR2 YFSETQ. Germline trimming cut 6 bases from V and 0 bases from J; bases unmatched to any gene: 4.

The J gene is TRBJ2-5, the V gene TRBV5-1; TRBD1 agrees at 7 bases. The CDR3 sequence is 14 residues long. Germline CDR1 and CDR2: SGHRS and YFSETQ. The V gene end was trimmed by 1 base and the J gene end by 5 bases; junction bases not matched to a gene: 5. CDR3 in DNA: TGCGCCAGCAGCTTGTTACAGGGGCGGGAGACCCAGTACTTC. Translating it yields CASSLLQGRETQYF.

As regards this clone: This CDR3 is also generated by other DNA sequences in the sample. This chain uses TRBV5-1 with TRBJ2-5; no clear D gene. Per the germline V gene, CDR1 is SGHRS and CDR2 is YFSETQ. This CDR3 region has 13 residues. V lost 0 bases, J lost 3 bases, and 6 bases lay in between. CDR3 protein: CASSLGAEETQYF. The CDR3 nucleotides are TGCGCCAGCAGCTTGGGGGCAGAAGAGACCCAGTACTTC.

This clone was detected only a few times. This chain connects TRBV5-1 to TRBJ1-1; TRBD1 matches 7 bases. The CDR3 spans 15 residues. V trimming: 0 bases; J trimming: 7 bases; junction bases outside the gene matches: 9. Germline assignment: CDR1 SGHRS and CDR2 YFSETQ. The CDR3 bases are TGCGCCAGCAGCTTGGCCACACGACAGGGAGGTGAAGCTTTCTTT. Protein product: CASSLATRQGGEAFF. Using reference TRBV5-1 and TRBJ1-1 for the parts outside the CDR3, the full variable domain is KAGVTQTPRYLIKTRGQQVTLSCSPISGHRSVSWYQQTPGQGLQFLFEYFSETQRNKGNFPGRFSGRQFSNSRSEMNVSTLELGDSALYLCASSLATRQGGEAFFGQGTRLTVV.

V gene TRBV7-9 combines with J gene TRBJ2-4, with D possibly being TRBD1 (5 bases). This CDR3 region has 14 residues. Trimming left V 0 bases short and J 8 bases short, with 11 bases between. In germline, CDR1 is SEHNR, CDR2 FQNEAQ (reference sequence). The CDR3: CASSLAIGVDIQYF. CDR3 bases: TGTGCCAGCAGCTTAGCCATAGGGGTCGACATTCAGTACTTC.

V and J are TRBV15 and TRBJ1-3; D is ambiguous. Trimming left V 1 base short and J 4 bases short, with 2 bases between. In germline, CDR1 is LNHNV, CDR2 YYDKDF (reference sequence). This CDR3 is built from 12 residues. CDR3 nucleotide sequence: TGTGCCACCAGCAGAGCAGGAAACACCATATATTTT. It translates to CATSRAGNTIYF.

This clone was seen only a few times. This chain connects TRBV6-5 to TRBJ1-1, with 7 bases lining up with TRBD1. The J segment lost 0 bases and the V segment lost 6 bases, leaving 4 bases of the junction unmatched. This CDR3 contains 14 residues. Germline loops: CDR1 MNHEY, CDR2 SVGAGI. In nucleotides, the CDR3 is TGTGCCAGCAGAAAGGGACAGATGAACACTGAAGCTTTCTTT. Translated, it gives CASRKGQMNTEAFF.

The CDR3 spells CASSRDRQGTSYEQYF. In nucleotides, the CDR3 is TGTGCCAGCAGCCGGGACCGACAGGGAACCTCCTACGAGCAGTACTTC. V usage is TRBV4-2 and J usage is TRBJ2-5; 7 bases are shared with TRBD1. The DNA end is more similar to TRBJ2-7, so the J call may be wrong. Looked up from germline, CDR1 is LGHNA and CDR2 is YNFKEQ. The CDR3 totals 16 residues.

The table lists this clone with a few counts. This sample also contains other DNA sequences that code for the same CDR3. The CDR3 sequence: CASSYRGDGYTF. The DNA of the CDR3 is TGTGCCAGCAGTTACCGGGGGGATGGCTACACCTTC. J is TRBJ1-2 and V is TRBV6-5; D is perhaps TRBD1 (5 bases). V lost 2 bases, J lost 6 bases, and 7 bases lay in between. The length of the CDR3 is 12 residues. Germline CDR1 is MNHEY and CDR2 is SVGAGI.

This clone was observed a few times. The genes are TRBV2 and TRBJ2-7; no reliable D call. Trimming shortened V by 8 bases and J by 4 bases, and 18 bases separated the two germline ends. The CDR3 totals 14 residues. Germline loops: CDR1 SNHLY, CDR2 FYNNEI. This chain's CDR3 is CASSSALLKYEQYF. Written as DNA, the CDR3 is TGTGCCAGCTCCTCGGCACTACTTAAGTACGAGCAGTACTTC.

The V call is TRBV6-1, the J call TRBJ2-3, with 7 bases identical to TRBD2. Germline V gene sequence: CDR1 MNHNS, CDR2 SASEGT. The CDR3 is 16 residues long. V lost 3 bases, J lost 3 bases, and 9 bases stayed unmatched. The CDR3: CASSDRGRGGTDTQYF. CDR3 bases: TGTGCCAGCAGTGATCGCGGGAGAGGAGGGACAGATACGCAGTATTTT.

This clone was found a few times. The chain carries TRBV7-2 and TRBJ2-7; 11 bases are a match to TRBD1. The CDR3 extends over 14 amino acids. Germline assignment: CDR1 SGHTA and CDR2 FQGNSA. V lost 5 bases and J lost 6; bases outside the gene matches: 6. In DNA form, the CDR3 reads TGTGCCAGCAGCCTCGGACAGGGGGCGATCGAGCAGTACTTC. As protein: CASSLGQGAIEQYF.

J is TRBJ2-3 and V is TRBV11-2; 10 positions agree with TRBD2. The CDR3 is 15 residues long. From germline, CDR1 is SGHAT and CDR2 FQNNGV. Trimming took 5 bases from V and 5 from J; bases not matched to a gene: 7. As DNA, the CDR3 is TGTGCCAGCAGCACCTTAGCGGGGGGAAGAGATACGCAGTATTTT. This codes for CASSTLAGGRDTQYF.

The chain carries TRBV5-1 and TRBJ2-7, with D perhaps matching TRBD1 (6 bases). The CDR3 totals 15 residues. The ends were cut back, 0 bases at V and 7 bases at J, with 17 bases in the middle. Germline values: CDR1 SGHRS, CDR2 YFSETQ. The CDR3 reads CASSLGTAKVDEQYF. In DNA, the CDR3 is TGCGCCAGCAGCTTGGGGACAGCGAAAGTTGATGAGCAGTACTTC.

There are a few counts of this clone. The chain carries TRBV27 and TRBJ2-4, with 11 bases identical to TRBD2. The length of the CDR3 is 15 residues. J was trimmed by 7 bases and V by 4 bases; bases with no gene match: 6. Germline V lookup: CDR1 MNHEY, CDR2 SMNVEV (reference sequence). DNA of the CDR3: TGTGCCAGCAGTTCAATAGCGGGGGGGGAGAACATTCAGTACTTC. Protein product: CASSSIAGGENIQYF.

This clone has a handful of counts. This rearrangement joins TRBV10-3 to TRBJ1-6, with 11 bases identical to TRBD1. V dropped 6 bases and J dropped 9; count of bases not matched to a gene: 7. The CDR3 loop spans 15 amino acids. Germline CDR1 and CDR2: ENHRY and SYGVKD. CDR3 loop: CAIRSGTGGGSPLHF. For the CDR3, the DNA is TGTGCCATCAGATCCGGGACAGGGGGAGGTTCACCCCTCCACTTT.

This clone was found a few times. The chain joins TRBV7-2 to TRBJ2-5, with D tentatively TRBD2 (5 bases). Per germline, CDR1 SGHTA and CDR2 FQGNSA. The CDR3 covers 12 residues. Trimming stripped 4 bases from V and 11 bases from J, with 14 bases between. The CDR3 loop is CASSSGGEEQYF. The CDR3, as DNA: TGTGCCAGCAGCTCTGGAGGAGAGGAGCAGTACTTC.

V gene TRBV6-6 combines with J gene TRBJ2-1; D remains ambiguous. The CDR3 runs to 12 residues. The germline V and J ends were trimmed by 0 bases and 14 bases, with 11 bases remaining between them. Germline V lookup: CDR1 MNHNY, CDR2 SVGAGI (reference sequence). For the CDR3, the DNA is TGTGCCAGCAGTTACTCTGATTACACAGAGTTCTTC. Translated: CASSYSDYTEFF.

This chain links TRBV5-6 with TRBJ2-3; D gene uncertain. CDR3 size: 14 residues. The V end lost 4 bases, the J end lost 1 base, and 10 bases lay between the germline ends. Looked up from germline, CDR1 is SGHDT and CDR2 is YYEEEE. This chain's CDR3 is CASSLDERTDTQYF. The CDR3, as DNA: TGTGCCAGCAGCCTAGATGAACGCACAGATACGCAGTATTTT.

This clone was observed a few times. V and J are TRBV19 and TRBJ2-3, with 8 positions matching TRBD1. Per the germline V gene, CDR1 is LNHDA and CDR2 is SQIVND (reference sequence). Losses at the gene ends were 4 bases for V and 7 bases for J; bases not matched to a gene: 7. This CDR3 has 14 residues. The CDR3 nucleotides are TGTGCCAGTAGTAAGGGACAGGTGCTCTATACGCAGTATTTT. Amino acid sequence: CASSKGQVLYTQYF.

V gene TRBV28 combines with J gene TRBJ2-7; D possibly corresponds to TRBD2 (6 bases). Germline CDR1 MDHEN, CDR2 SYDVKM. This CDR3 comprises 12 residues. Trimming removed 10 bases at V and 3 bases at J, with 13 bases between. The CDR3 coding sequence is TGTGCCACCTCAGGGACTGTCTACGAGCAGTACTTC. Protein: CATSGTVYEQYF.

The J gene is TRBJ2-1, the V gene TRBV18; 7 bases are a match to TRBD2. Germline V gene lookup returns CDR1 KGHSH and CDR2 LQKENI. J lost 1 base, V lost 6 bases, and 6 bases had no gene match. The CDR3 extends over 15 amino acids. Here the CDR3 reads CASSSGTISYNEQFF. CDR3 in DNA: TGTGCCAGCTCGTCCGGGACTATATCCTACAATGAGCAGTTCTTC.